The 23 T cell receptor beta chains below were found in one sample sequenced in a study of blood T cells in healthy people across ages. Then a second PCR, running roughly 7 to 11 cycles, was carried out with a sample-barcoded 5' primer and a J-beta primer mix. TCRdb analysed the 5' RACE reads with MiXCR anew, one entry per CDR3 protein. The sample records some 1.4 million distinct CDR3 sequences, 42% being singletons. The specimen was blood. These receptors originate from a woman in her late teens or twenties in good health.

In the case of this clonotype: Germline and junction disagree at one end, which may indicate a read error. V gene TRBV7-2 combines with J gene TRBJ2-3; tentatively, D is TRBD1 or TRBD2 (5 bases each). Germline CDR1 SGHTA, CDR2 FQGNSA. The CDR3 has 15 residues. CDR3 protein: CAGSRWGGSTDTQYF. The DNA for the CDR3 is TGTGCCGGCAGCCGCTGGGGCGGGAGCACAGATACGCAGTATTTT.

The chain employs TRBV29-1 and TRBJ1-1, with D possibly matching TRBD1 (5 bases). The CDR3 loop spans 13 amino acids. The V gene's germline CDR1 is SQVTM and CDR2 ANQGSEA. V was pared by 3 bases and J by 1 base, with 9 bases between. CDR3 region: CSVEGRANTEAFF. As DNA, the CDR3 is TGCAGCGTTGAGGGCAGGGCGAACACTGAAGCTTTCTTT.

The CDR3 protein is CASSPRPSGSAEAFF. CDR3 in DNA: TGTGCCAGCAGCCCAAGGCCATCTGGGAGCGCTGAAGCTTTCTTT. The V call is TRBV27, the J call TRBJ1-1, with D uncertain. This CDR3 contains 15 residues. V gave up 6 bases and J gave up 6 bases, with 20 bases separating them. Looked up from germline, CDR1 is MNHEY and CDR2 is SMNVEV (reference sequence).

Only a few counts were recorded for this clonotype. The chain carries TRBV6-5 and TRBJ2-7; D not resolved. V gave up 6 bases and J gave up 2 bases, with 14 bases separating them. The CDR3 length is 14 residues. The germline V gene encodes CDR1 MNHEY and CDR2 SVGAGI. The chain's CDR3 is CASSRHGSAYEQYF. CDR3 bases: TGTGCCAGCAGCCGGCATGGGTCCGCCTACGAGCAGTACTTC.

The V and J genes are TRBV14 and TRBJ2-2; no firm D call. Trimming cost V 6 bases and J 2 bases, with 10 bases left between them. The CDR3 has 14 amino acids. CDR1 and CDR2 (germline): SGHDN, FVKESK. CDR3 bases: TGTGCCAGCAGTAGGGTGAAAAACACCGGGGAGCTGTTTTTT. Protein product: CASSRVKNTGELFF.

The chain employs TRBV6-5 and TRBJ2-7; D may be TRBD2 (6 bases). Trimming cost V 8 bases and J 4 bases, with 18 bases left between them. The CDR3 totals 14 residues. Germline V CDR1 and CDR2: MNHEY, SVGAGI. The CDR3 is CASSEGPNKYEQYF. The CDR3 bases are TGTGCCAGCTCGGAGGGACCTAATAAATACGAGCAGTACTTC.

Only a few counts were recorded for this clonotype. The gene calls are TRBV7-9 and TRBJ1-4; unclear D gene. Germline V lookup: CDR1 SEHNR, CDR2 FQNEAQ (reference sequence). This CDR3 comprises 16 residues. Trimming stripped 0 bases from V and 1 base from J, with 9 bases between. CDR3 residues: CASSLASRGTNEKLFF. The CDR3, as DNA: TGTGCCAGCAGCTTAGCGTCCCGGGGAACTAATGAAAAACTGTTTTTT.

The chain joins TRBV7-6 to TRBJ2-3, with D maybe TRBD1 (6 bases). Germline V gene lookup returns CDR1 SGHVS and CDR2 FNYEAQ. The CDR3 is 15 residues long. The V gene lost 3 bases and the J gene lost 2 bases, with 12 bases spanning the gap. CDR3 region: CASSFLQGPTDTQYF. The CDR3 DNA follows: TGTGCCAGCAGCTTTCTCCAGGGGCCCACAGATACGCAGTATTTT.

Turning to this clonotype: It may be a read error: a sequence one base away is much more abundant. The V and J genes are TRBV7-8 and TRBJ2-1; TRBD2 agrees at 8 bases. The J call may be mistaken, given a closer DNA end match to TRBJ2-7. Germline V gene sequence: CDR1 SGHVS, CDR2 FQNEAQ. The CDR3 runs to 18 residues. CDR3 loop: CASSLRARGAGENNEQYF. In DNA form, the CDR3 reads TGTGCCAGCAGCTTAAGGGCCCGGGGAGCGGGGGAGAACAATGAGCAGTACTTC.

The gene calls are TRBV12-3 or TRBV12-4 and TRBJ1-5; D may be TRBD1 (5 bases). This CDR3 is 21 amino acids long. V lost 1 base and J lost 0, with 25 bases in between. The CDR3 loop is CASSLGGGTINGYSSNQPQHF. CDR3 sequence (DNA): TGTGCCAGCAGTTTAGGGGGGGGAACGATCAATGGATATAGTAGCAATCAGCCCCAGCATTTT.

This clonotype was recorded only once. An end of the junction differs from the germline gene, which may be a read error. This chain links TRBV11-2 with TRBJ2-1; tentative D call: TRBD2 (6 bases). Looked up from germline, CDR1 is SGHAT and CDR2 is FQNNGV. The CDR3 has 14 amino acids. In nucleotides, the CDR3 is TGTGCCTGCAGCTTAGCGGAGTCCTACAATGAGCAGTTCTTC. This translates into CACSLAESYNEQFF.

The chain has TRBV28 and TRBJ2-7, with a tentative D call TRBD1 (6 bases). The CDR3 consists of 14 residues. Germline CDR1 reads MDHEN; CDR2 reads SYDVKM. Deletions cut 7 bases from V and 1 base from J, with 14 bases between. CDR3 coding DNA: TGTGCCAGCACAGGGGTCCTCGTTTCCTACGAGCAGTACTTC. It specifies CASTGVLVSYEQYF.

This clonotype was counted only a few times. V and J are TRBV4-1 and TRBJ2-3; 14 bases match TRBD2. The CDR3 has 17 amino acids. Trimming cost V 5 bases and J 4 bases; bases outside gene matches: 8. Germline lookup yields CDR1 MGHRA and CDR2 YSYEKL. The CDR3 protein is CASSYSGLAGAADTQYF. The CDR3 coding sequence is TGCGCCAGCAGCTACTCGGGACTAGCGGGGGCCGCAGATACGCAGTATTTT.

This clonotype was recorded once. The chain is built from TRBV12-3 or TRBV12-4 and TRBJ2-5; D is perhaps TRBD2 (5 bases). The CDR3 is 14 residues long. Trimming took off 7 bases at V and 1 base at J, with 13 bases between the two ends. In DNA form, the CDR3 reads TGTGCCAGCAAGGGTAGCGCGGGCCAAGAGACCCAGTACTTC. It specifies CASKGSAGQETQYF.

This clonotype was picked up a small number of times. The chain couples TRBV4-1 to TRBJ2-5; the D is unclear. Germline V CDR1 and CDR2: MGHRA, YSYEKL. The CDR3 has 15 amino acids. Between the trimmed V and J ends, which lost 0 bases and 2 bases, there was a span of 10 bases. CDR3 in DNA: TGCGCCAGCAGCCAAGATATTAGTTGGCAAGAGACCCAGTACTTC. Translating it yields CASSQDISWQETQYF.

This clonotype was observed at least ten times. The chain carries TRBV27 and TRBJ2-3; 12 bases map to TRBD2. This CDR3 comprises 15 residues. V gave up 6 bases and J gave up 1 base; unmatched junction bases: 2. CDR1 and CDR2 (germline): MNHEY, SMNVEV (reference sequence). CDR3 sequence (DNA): TGTGCCAGCAGCTGGACTAGCGGGGGCACAGATACGCAGTATTTT. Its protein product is CASSWTSGGTDTQYF.

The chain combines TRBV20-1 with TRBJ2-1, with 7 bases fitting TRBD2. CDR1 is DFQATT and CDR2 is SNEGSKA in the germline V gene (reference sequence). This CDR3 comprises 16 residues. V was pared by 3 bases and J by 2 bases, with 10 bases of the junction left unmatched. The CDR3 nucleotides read TGCAGTGCTAGCGTTGGCGGGAGCCCCCCCTACAATGAGCAGTTCTTC. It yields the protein CSASVGGSPPYNEQFF.

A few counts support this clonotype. The CDR3 reads CSVEWTDNYGYTF. As DNA, the CDR3 is TGCAGCGTTGAGTGGACAGACAACTATGGCTACACCTTC. The V gene is TRBV29-1, the J gene TRBJ1-2; D perhaps matches TRBD1 (6 bases). Germline V gene lookup returns CDR1 SQVTM and CDR2 ANQGSEA. Trimming took 3 bases from V and 2 from J, leaving 10 bases between them. This CDR3 is 13 amino acids long.

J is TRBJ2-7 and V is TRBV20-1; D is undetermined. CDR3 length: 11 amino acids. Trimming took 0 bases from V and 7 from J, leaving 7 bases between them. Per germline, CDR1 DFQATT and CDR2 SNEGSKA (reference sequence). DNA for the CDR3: TGCAGTGCTAGAGAGTTCAATGAGCAGTACTTC. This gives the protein CSAREFNEQYF.

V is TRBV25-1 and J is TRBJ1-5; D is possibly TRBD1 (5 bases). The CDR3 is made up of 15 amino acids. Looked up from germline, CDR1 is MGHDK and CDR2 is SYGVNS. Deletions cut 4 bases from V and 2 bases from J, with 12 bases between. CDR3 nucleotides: TGTGCCAGCAGTGGGGGGGTTGGGGGCAATCAGCCCCAGCATTTT. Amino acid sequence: CASSGGVGGNQPQHF.

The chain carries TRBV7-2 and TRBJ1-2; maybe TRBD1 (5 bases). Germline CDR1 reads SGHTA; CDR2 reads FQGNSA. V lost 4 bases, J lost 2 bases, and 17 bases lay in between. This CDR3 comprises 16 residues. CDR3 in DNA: TGTGCCAGCAGCTCATTAGGATGGGGGGGGAACTATGGCTACACCTTC. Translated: CASSSLGWGGNYGYTF.

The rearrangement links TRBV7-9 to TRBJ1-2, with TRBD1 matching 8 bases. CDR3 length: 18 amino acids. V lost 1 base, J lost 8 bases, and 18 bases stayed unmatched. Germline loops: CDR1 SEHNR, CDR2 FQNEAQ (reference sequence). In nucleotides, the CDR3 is TGTGCCAGCAGCTTAGGACCCCGAGGACAGGGTCCTAGACAGGGCTACACCTTC. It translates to CASSLGPRGQGPRQGYTF.

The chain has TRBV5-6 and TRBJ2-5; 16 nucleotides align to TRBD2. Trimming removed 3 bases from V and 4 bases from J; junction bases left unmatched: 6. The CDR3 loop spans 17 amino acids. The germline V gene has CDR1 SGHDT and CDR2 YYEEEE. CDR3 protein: CASSSGTSGGASETQYF. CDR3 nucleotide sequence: TGTGCCAGCAGCTCCGGGACTAGCGGGGGGGCGTCAGAGACCCAGTACTTC.